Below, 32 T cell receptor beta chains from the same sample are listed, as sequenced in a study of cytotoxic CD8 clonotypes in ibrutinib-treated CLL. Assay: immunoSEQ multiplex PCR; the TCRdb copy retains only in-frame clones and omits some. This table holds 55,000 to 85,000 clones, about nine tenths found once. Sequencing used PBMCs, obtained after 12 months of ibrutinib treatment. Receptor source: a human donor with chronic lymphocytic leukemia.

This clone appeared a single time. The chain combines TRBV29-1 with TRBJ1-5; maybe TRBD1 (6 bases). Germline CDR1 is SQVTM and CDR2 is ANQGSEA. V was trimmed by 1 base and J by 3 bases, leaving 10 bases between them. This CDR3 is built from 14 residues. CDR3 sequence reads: CSVEGQGPNQPQHF. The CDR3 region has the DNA TGCAGCGTTGAAGGGCAGGGGCCCAATCAGCCCCAGCATTTT.

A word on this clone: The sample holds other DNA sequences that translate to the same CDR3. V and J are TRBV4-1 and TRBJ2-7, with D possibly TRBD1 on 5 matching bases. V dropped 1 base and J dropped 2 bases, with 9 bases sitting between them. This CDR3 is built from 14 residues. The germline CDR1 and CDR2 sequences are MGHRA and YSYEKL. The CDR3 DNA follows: TGCGCCAGCAGCCAAGGCGCAGGGCCCTACGAGCAGTACTTC. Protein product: CASSQGAGPYEQYF.

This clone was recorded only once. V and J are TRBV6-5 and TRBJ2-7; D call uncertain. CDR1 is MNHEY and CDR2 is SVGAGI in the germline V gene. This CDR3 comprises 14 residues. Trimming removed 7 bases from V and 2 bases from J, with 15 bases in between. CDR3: CASKTAAAAYEQYF. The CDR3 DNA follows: TGTGCCAGCAAAACCGCAGCTGCTGCCTACGAGCAGTACTTC.

This CDR3 reads CASSLTDNTEAFF. The CDR3 DNA follows: TGTGCCAGTAGTTTGACAGATAACACTGAAGCTTTCTTT. The V gene is TRBV19, the J gene TRBJ1-1; D possibly corresponds to TRBD1 (5 bases). Trimming took 5 bases from V and 2 from J, leaving 9 bases between them. The CDR3 totals 13 residues. In germline, CDR1 is LNHDA, CDR2 SQIVND (reference sequence).

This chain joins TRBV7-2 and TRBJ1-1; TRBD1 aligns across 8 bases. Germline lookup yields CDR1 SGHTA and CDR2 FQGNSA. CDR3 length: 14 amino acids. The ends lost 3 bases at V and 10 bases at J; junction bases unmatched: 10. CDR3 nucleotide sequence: TGTGCCAGCAGCTTCGACAGGGGTCGACGGGGAGCTTTCTTT. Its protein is CASSFDRGRRGAFF.

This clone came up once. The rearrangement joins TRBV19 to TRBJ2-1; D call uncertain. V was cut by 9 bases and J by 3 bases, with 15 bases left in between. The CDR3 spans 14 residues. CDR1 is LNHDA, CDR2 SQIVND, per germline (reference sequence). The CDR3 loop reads CASSRTTNYNEQFF. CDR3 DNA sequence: TGTGCCAGCTCCCGAACAACCAACTACAATGAGCAGTTCTTC. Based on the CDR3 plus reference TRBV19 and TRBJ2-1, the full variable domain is DGGITQSPKYLFRKEGQNVTLSCEQNLNHDAMYWYRQDPGQGLRLIYYSQIVNDFQKGDIAEGYSVSREKKESFPLTVTSAQKNPTAFYLCASSRTTNYNEQFFGPGTRLTVL.

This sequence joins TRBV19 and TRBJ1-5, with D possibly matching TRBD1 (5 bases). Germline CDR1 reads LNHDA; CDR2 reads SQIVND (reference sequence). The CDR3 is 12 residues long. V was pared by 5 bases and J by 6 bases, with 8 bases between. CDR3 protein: CASSAQGQPQHF. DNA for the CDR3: TGTGCCAGTAGTGCGCAGGGTCAGCCCCAGCATTTT.

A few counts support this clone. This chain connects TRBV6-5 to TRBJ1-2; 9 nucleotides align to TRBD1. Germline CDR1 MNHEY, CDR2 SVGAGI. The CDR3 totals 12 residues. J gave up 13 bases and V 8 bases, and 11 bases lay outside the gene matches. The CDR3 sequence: CASFPRQGGSTF. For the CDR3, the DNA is TGTGCCAGCTTTCCCAGACAGGGGGGTTCCACCTTC.

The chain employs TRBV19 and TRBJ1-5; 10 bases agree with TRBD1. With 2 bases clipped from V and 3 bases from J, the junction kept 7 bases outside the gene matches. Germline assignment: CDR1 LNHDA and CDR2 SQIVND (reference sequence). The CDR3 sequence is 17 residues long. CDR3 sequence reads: CASSITGTGAINQPQHF. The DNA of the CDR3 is TGTGCCAGTAGTATAACCGGGACAGGGGCTATCAATCAGCCCCAGCATTTT.

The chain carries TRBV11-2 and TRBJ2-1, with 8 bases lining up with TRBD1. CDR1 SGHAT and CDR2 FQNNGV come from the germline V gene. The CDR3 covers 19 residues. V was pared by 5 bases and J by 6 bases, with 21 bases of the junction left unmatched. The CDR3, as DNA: TGTGCCAGCAGCCCCGAGATATCAGGGGGCTCTTCTCGCTTCAATGAGCAGTTCTTC. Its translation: CASSPEISGGSSRFNEQFF.

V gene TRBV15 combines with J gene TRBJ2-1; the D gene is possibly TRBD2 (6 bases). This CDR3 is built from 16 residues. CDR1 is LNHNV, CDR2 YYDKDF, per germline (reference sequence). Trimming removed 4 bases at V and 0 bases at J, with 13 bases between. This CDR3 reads CATSIRRVSSYNEQFF. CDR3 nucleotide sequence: TGTGCCACCAGCATCCGGAGGGTCAGCTCCTACAATGAGCAGTTCTTC.

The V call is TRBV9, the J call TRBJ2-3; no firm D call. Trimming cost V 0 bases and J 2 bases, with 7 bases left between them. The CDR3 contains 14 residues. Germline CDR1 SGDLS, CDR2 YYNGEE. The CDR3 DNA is TGTGCCAGCAGCGTAGGGGGTTACACAGATACGCAGTATTTT. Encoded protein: CASSVGGYTDTQYF.

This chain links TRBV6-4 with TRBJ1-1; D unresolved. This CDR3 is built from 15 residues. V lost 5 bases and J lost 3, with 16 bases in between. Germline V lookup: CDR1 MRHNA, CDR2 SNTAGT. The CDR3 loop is CASSLTPGRDTEAFF. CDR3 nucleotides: TGTGCCAGCAGTCTCACCCCGGGAAGGGACACTGAAGCTTTCTTT.

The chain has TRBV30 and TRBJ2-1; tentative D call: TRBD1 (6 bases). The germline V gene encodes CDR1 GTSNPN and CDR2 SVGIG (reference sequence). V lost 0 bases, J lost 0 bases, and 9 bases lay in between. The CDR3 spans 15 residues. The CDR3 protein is CAWSVGQSSYNEQFF. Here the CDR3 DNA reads TGTGCCTGGAGTGTCGGACAGAGCTCCTACAATGAGCAGTTCTTC.

CDR3: CASSQGVSNEQFF. The DNA of the CDR3 is TGTGCCAGCAGCCAGGGGGTGAGTAATGAGCAGTTCTTC. The gene calls are TRBV4-2 and TRBJ2-1; D possibly uses TRBD1 or TRBD2 (5 bases each). V lost 3 bases and J 7 bases, leaving 10 bases between the germline ends. CDR1 is LGHNA, CDR2 YNFKEQ, per germline. This CDR3 comprises 13 residues.

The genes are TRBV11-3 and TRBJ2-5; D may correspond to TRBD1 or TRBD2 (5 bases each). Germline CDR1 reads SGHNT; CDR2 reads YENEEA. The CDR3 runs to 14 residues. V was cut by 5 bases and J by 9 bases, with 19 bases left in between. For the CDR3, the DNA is TGTGCCAGCAGCCAAACCGGGACCCTAAGGGCCCAGTACTTC. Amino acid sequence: CASSQTGTLRAQYF.

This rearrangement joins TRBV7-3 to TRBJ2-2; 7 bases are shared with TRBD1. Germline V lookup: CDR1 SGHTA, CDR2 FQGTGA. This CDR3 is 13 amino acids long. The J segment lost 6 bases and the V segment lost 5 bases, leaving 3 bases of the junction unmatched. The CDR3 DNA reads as TGTGCCAGCAGCGTTCAGGGGGCCGGGGAGCTGTTTTTT. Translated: CASSVQGAGELFF.

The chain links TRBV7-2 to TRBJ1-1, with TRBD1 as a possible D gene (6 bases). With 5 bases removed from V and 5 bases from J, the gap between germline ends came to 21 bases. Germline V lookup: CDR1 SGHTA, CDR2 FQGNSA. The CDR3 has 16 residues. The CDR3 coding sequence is TGTGCCAGCAGCGTAACCGGGACACCAGAAGGGACTGAAGCTTTCTTT. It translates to CASSVTGTPEGTEAFF.

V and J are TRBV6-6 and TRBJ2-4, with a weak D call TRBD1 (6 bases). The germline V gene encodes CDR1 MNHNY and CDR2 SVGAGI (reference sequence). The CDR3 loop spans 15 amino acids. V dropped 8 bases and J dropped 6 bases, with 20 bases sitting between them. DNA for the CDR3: TGTGCCAGCGGTGCCCTACAGGGTCCAGGAAACATTCAGTACTTC. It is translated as CASGALQGPGNIQYF.

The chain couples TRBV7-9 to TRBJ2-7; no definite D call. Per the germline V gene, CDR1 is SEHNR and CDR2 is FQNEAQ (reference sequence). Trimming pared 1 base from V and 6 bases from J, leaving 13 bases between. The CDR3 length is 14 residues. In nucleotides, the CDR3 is TGTGCCAGCAGCTTAGAGGAGACCTACTTCGAGCAGTACTTC. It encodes CASSLEETYFEQYF.

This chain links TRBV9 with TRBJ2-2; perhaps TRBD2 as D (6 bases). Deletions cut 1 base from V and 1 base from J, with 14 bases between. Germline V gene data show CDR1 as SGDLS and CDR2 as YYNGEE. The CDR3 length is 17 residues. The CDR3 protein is CASSVLGLARNTGELFF. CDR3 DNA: TGTGCCAGCAGCGTATTGGGGCTAGCGCGGAACACCGGGGAGCTGTTTTTT.

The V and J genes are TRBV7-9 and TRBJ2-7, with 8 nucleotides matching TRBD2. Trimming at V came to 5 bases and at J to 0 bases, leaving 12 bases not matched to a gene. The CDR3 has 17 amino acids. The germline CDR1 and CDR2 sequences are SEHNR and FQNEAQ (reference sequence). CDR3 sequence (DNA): TGTGCCAGCAGCCCCCCCGGGGGGGGTTGGAGCTCCTACGAGCAGTACTTC. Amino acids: CASSPPGGGWSSYEQYF.

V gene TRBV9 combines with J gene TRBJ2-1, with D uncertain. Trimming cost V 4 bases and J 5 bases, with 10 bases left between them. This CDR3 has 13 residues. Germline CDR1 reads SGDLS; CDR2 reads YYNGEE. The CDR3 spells CASSPGSHNEQFF. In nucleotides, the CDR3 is TGTGCCAGCAGCCCCGGGTCCCACAATGAGCAGTTCTTC. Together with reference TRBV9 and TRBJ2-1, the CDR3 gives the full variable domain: DSGVTQTPKHLITATGQRVTLRCSPRSGDLSVYWYQQSLDQGLQFLIQYYNGEERAKGNILERFSAQQFPDLHSELNLSSLELGDSALYFCASSPGSHNEQFFGPGTRLTVL.

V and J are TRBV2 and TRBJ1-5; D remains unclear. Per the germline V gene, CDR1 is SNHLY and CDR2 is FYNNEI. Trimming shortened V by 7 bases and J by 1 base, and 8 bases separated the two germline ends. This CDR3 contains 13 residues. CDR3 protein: CASMRESNQPQHF. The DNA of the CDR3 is TGTGCCAGCATGAGGGAAAGCAATCAGCCCCAGCATTTT.

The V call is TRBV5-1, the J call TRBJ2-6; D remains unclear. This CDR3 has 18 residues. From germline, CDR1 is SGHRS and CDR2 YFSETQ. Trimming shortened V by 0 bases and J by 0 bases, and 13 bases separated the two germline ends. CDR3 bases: TGCGCCAGCAGCTTGGGTTGGGGTGGGGACTCTGGGGCCAACGTCCTGACTTTC. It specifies CASSLGWGGDSGANVLTF. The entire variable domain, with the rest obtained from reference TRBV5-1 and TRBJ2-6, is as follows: KAGVTQTPRYLIKTRGQQVTLSCSPISGHRSVSWYQQTPGQGLQFLFEYFSETQRNKGNFPGRFSGRQFSNSRSEMNVSTLELGDSALYLCASSLGWGGDSGANVLTFGAGSRLTVL.

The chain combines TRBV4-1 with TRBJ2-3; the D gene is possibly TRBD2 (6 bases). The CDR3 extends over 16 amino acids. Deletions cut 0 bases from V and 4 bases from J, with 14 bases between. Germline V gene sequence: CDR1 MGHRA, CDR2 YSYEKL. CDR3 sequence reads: CASSQDRGSGPDTQYF. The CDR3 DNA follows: TGCGCCAGCAGCCAAGATCGGGGGAGTGGCCCAGATACGCAGTATTTT.

CDR3 amino acids: CASSQVGGQGTVRSGNTIYF. In DNA form, the CDR3 reads TGTGCCAGCAGCCAAGTTGGAGGACAGGGGACCGTCCGCTCTGGAAACACCATATATTTT. The chain combines TRBV4-2 with TRBJ1-3, with 9 nucleotides matching TRBD1. Germline V gene data show CDR1 as LGHNA and CDR2 as YNFKEQ. The CDR3 is 20 amino acids. Trimming cost V 1 base and J 0 bases; bases outside gene matches: 13.

CDR3 residues: CASAPIEFPYEQYF. As DNA, the CDR3 is TGTGCCAGCGCCCCCATAGAATTCCCCTACGAGCAGTACTTC. The chain carries TRBV28 and TRBJ2-7, with D unclear. Trimming took off 8 bases at V and 2 bases at J, with 16 bases between the two ends. Germline lookup yields CDR1 MDHEN and CDR2 SYDVKM. This CDR3 is 14 amino acids long.

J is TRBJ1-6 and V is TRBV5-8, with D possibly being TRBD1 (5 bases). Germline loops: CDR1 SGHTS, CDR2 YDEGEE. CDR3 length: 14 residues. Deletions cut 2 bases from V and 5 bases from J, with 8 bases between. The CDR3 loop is CASSFDSNNSPLHF. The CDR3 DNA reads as TGTGCCAGCAGCTTCGACAGCAATAATTCACCCCTCCACTTT.

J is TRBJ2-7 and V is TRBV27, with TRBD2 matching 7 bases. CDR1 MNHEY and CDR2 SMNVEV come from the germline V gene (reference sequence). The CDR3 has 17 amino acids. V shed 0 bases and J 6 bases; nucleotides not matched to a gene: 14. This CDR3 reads CASSLSDLISGHGEQYF. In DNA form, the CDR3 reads TGTGCCAGCAGTTTATCAGATCTCATTAGCGGGCACGGCGAGCAGTACTTC.

CDR3 residues: CASSFETQYF. For the CDR3, the DNA is TGTGCCAGCAGCTTCGAGACCCAGTACTTC. The chain employs TRBV7-9 and TRBJ2-5; D gene unclear. Trimming removed 3 bases at V and 5 bases at J, with 1 base between. The CDR3 is 10 residues long. Germline assignment: CDR1 SEHNR and CDR2 FQNEAQ (reference sequence).

The CDR3 bases are TGTGCCAGCAGCGCCTCCCCCTCCGGGAGCTATGGCTACACCTTC. It specifies CASSASPSGSYGYTF. The genes are TRBV9 and TRBJ1-2; no reliable D call. This CDR3 has 15 residues. Germline CDR1 and CDR2: SGDLS and YYNGEE. The V gene lost 3 bases and the J gene lost 4 bases, with 16 bases spanning the gap.